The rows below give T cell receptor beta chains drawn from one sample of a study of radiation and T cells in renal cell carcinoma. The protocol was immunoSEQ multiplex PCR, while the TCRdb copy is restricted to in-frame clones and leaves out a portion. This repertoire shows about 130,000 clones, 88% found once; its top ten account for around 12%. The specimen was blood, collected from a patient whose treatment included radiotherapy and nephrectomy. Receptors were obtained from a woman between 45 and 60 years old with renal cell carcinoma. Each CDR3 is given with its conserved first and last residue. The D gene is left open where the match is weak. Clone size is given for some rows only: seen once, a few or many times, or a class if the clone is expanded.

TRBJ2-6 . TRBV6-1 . TGTGCCAGCAGGGACAGCCCCTCTGGGGCCAACGTCCTGACTTTC CASRDSPSGANVLTF
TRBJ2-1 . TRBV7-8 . TGTGCCAGCAGCTTAGACCTTGTAGCTATGCAGTTCTTC CASSLDLVAMQFF
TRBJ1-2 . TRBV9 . TGTGCCAGCACCTGGACAGAAAACTATGGCTACACCTTC CASTWTENYGYTF
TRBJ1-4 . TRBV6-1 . TGTGCCAGCAGTGATGGCAGGAACGAAAAACTGTTTTTT CASSDGRNEKLFF
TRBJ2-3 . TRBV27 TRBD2 TGTGCCAGCAGTTTAGGACGCGGGGGGCGGGGGGATACGCAGTATTTT CASSLGRGGRGDTQYF
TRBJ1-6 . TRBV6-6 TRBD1 TGTGCCAGCAGTAGGGGACAGGGAAATTCACCCCTCCACTTT CASSRGQGNSPLHF
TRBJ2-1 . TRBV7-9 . TGTGCCAGCAGCTTCACGGGGGTGAGGAGCTCCTACAATGAGCAGTTCTTC CASSFTGVRSSYNEQFF
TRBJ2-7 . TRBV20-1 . TGCAGTGCTAGAGATGGGCCCGAGCAGTACTTC CSARDGPEQYF
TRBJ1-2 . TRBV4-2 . TGTGCCAGCAGCCAACCGCAGGGAAAGAATGCTGGCTACACCTTC CASSQPQGKNAGYTF
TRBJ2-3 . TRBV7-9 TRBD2 TGTGCCAGCAGCGGGACTAGCGCAGGTACGCAGTATTTT CASSGTSAGTQYF
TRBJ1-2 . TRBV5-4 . TGTGCCAGCAGCCAAAACGCTGTACACGGGGGCTACACCTTC CASSQNAVHGGYTF
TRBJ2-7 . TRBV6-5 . TGTGCCAGCAGTTACACCGGTAACTACGAGCAGTACTTC CASSYTGNYEQYF
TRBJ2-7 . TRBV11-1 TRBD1 TGTGCCAGCAGCTTAGCCGGACAGGTCTCCTACGAGCAGTACTTC CASSLAGQVSYEQYF
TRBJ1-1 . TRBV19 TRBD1 TGTGCCAGTAGCCGGGGCGGACAGGGGTGGGCTGAAGCTTTCTTT CASSRGGQGWAEAFF
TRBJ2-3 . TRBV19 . TGTGCCAGTAGGCCGGGGGCGAGAGCCCCAGATACGCAGTATTTT CASRPGARAPDTQYF
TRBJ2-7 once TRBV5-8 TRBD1 TGTGCCAGCAGCTTTACCGGGACAGGTGCCTACGAGCAGTACTTC CASSFTGTGAYEQYF
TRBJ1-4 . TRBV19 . TGTGCCAGTAGTCCGACCACGGCTAATGAAAAACTGTTTTTT CASSPTTANEKLFF
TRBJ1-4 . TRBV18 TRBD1 TGTGCCAGCTCACAGCAGGGGGCCGTGGAAAAACTGTTTTTT CASSQQGAVEKLFF
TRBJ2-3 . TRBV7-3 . TGTGCCAGCAGCTCCTCGGGGGCATGGGATACGCAGTATTTT CASSSSGAWDTQYF
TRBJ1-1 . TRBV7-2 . TGTGCCAGCAGCTCCATGAGCCGGGTTAACACTGAAGCTTTCTTT CASSSMSRVNTEAFF
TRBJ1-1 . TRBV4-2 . TGTGCCAGCAGCCAAGAAGAGGGGGGGTACACTGAAGCTTTCTTT CASSQEEGGYTEAFF
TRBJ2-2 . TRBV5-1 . TGCGCCAGCAGCGGAATTACAGGGAAAATCACCGGGGAGCTGTTTTTT CASSGITGKITGELFF
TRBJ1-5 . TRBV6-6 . TGTGCCAGCAGTTATGGGGACAGCAATCAGCCCCAGCATTTT CASSYGDSNQPQHF
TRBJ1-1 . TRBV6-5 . TGTGCCAGCAGTTACAGGGGGGATGGCACTGAAGCTTTCTTT CASSYRGDGTEAFF
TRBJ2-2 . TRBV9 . TGTGCCAGCAGCGTAGTTGTGGGATCCCCCACCGGGGAGCTGTTTTTT CASSVVVGSPTGELFF
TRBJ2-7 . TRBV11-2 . TGTGCCAGCAGCGACGAAACAGGCTCCTACGAGCAGTACTTC CASSDETGSYEQYF
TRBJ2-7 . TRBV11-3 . TGTGCCAGCAGCGGAGACACCGGGGGCCAGTACTTC CASSGDTGGQYF
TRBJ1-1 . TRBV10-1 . TGCGCCAGCAGTTATGGACAGAACACTGAAGCTTTCTTT CASSYGQNTEAFF
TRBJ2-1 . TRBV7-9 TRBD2 TGTGCCAGCAGCTTAGGTCTAGCGGGCGATTCGGATGAGCAGTTCTTC CASSLGLAGDSDEQFF
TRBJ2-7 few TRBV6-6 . TGTGCCAGCAGTTACTCTGTGGGGGACGAGCAGTACTTC CASSYSVGDEQYF
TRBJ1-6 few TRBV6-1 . TGTGCCAGCAGTGAGAGAAATTCACCCCTCCACTTT CASSERNSPLHF
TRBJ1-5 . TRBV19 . TGTGCCAGTGCAACATGGAGCAATCAGCCCCAGCATTTT CASATWSNQPQHF
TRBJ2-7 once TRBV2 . TGTGCCAGCAGTGAAAGAGGGGGCGAGCAGTACTTC CASSERGGEQYF
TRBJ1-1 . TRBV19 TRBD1 TGTGCCAGTAGTGACAGGGGAAACACTGAAGCTTTCTTT CASSDRGNTEAFF
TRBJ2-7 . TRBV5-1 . TGCGCCAGCAGCTCGGACAGCTTAAACTCCTACGAGCAGTACTTC CASSSDSLNSYEQYF
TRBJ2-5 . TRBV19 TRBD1 TGTGCCAGTAGTGAGGGGGCGCAGGAGACCCAGTACTTC CASSEGAQETQYF
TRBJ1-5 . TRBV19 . TGTGCCAGTAGTATAGACCCAGGGGCACCTTATCAGCCCCAGCATTTT CASSIDPGAPYQPQHF
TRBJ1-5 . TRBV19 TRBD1 TGTGCCAGTAGACAGACAGGGGGCTTGGGCAATCAGCCCCAGCATTTT CASRQTGGLGNQPQHF
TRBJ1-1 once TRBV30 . TGTGCCTGGACCCGGACCTTAAGCGGCACTGAAGCTTTCTTT CAWTRTLSGTEAFF
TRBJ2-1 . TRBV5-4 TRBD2 TGTGCCAGCAGCGCCGTTGGCGGGGGGTACAATGAGCAGTTCTTC CASSAVGGGYNEQFF
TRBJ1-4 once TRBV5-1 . TGCGCCAGCAGCAGAGACCAGGGCGAAAAACTGTTTTTT CASSRDQGEKLFF
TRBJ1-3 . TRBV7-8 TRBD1 TGTGCCAGCAGCCCGCGGGACAGGGGGTTCTCTGGAAACACCATATATTTT CASSPRDRGFSGNTIYF
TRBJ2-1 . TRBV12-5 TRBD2 TGTGCTAGTGGCATACTAGCGGGACAAGGCAAGGAGCAGTTCTTC CASGILAGQGKEQFF
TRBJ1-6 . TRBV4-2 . TGTGCCAGCAGCCGACCCGGGACGGGAGTCAATTCACCCCTCCACTTT CASSRPGTGVNSPLHF
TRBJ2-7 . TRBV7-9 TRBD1 TGTGCCAGCAGCTTTGTTGGGACAGGGGACTACGAGCAGTACTTC CASSFVGTGDYEQYF
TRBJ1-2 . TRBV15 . TGTGCCACCAGCAGAGTGGCCTCAGCAAGTGGCTACACCTTC CATSRVASASGYTF
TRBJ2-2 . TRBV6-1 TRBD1 TGTGCCAGCAGCCTCCGGGACAGGGGGAACGGGGAGCTGTTTTTT CASSLRDRGNGELFF
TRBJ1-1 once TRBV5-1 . TGCGCCAGCAGCTTGGAAGGAGGCCAGCACACTGAAGCTTTCTTT CASSLEGGQHTEAFF
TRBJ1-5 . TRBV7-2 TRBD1 TGTGCCAGCAGCTTGACAGGGGAAGTTCAGCCCCAGCATTTT CASSLTGEVQPQHF
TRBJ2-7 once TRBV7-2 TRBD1 TGTGCCAGCAGCCTAACCGGGACAGTAACCTACGAGCAGTACTTC CASSLTGTVTYEQYF
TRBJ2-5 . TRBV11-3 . TGTGCCAGCAGCTTGCGGTCGGGTGAGACCCAGTACTTC CASSLRSGETQYF
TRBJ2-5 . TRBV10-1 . TGCGCCAGCAGTGAACAGTACCAAGAGACCCAGTACTTC CASSEQYQETQYF